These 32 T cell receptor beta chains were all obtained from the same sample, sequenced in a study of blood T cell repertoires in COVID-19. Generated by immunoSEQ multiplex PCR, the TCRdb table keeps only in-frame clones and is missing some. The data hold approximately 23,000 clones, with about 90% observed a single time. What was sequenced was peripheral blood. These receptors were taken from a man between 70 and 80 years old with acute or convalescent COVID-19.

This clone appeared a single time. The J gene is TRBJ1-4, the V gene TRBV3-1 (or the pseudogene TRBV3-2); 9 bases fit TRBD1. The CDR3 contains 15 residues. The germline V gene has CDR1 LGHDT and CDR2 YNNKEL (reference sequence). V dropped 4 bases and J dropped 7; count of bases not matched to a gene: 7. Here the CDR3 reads CASSLSGTGSEKLFF. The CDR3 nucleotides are TGTGCCAGCAGCCTGTCCGGGACAGGGTCTGAAAAACTGTTTTTT.

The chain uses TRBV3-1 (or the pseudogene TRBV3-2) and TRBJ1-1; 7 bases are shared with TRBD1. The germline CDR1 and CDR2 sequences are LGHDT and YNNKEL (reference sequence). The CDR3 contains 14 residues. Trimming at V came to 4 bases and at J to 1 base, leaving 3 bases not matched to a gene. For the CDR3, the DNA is TGTGCCAGCAGCCTACGACAGGGGAACACTGAAGCTTTCTTT. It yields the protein CASSLRQGNTEAFF.

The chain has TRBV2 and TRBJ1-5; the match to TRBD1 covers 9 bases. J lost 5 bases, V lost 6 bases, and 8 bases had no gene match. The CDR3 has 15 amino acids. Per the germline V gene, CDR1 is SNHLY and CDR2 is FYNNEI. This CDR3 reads CASRKTGGLDQPQHF. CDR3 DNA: TGTGCCAGCAGGAAAACAGGGGGCTTAGATCAGCCCCAGCATTTT.

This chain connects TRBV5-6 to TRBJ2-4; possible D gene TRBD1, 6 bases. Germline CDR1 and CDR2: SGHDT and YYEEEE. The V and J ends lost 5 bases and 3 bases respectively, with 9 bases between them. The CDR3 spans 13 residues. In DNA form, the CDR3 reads TGTGCCAGCAGACAGGGTCTCAAAAACATTCAGTACTTC. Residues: CASRQGLKNIQYF. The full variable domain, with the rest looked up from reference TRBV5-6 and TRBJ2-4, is DAGVTQSPTHLIKTRGQQVTLRCSPKSGHDTVSWYQQALGQGPQFIFQYYEEEERQRGNFPDRFSGHQFPNYSSELNVNALLLGDSALYLCASRQGLKNIQYFGAGTRLSVL.

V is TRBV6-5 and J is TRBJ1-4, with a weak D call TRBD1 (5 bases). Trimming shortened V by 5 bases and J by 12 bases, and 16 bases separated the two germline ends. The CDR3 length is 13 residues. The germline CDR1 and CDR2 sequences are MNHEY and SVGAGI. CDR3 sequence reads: CASSPGIGGELFF. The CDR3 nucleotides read TGTGCCAGCAGTCCCGGAATAGGAGGGGAACTGTTTTTT.

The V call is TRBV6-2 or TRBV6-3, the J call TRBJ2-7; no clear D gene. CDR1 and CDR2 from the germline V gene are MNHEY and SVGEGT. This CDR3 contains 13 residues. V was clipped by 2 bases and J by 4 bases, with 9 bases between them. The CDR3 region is CASSYLADYEQYF. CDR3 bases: TGTGCCAGCAGTTACCTTGCGGATTACGAGCAGTACTTC.

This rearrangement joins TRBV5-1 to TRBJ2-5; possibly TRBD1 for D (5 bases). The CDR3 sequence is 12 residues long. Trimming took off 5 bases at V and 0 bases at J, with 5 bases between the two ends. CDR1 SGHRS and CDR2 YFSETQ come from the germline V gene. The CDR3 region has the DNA TGCGCCAGCAGGACAGACCAAGAGACCCAGTACTTC. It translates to CASRTDQETQYF.

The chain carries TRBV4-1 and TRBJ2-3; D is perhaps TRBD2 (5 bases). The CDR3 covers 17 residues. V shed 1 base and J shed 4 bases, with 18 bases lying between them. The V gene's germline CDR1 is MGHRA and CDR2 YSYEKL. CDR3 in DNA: TGCGCCAGCAGCCAAGTGGGAGTTTCTATGAGCTCAGATACGCAGTATTTT. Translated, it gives CASSQVGVSMSSDTQYF.

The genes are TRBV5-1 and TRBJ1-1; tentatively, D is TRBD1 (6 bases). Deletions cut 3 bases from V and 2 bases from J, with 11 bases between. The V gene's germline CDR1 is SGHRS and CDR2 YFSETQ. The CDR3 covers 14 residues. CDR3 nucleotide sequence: TGCGCCAGCAGCTCCCGGACAGTAAACACTGAAGCTTTCTTT. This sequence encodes CASSSRTVNTEAFF.

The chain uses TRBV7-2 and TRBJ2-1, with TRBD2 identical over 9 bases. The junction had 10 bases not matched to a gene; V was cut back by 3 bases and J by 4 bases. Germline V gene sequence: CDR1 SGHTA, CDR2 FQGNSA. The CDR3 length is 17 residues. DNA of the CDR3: TGTGCCAGCAGCTTGAGGCTTGGGACTAGCAGTTACAATGAGCAGTTCTTC. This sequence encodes CASSLRLGTSSYNEQFF.

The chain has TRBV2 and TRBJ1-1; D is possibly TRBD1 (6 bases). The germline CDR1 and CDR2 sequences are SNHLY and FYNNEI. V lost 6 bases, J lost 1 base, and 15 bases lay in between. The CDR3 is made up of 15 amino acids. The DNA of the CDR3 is TGTGCCAGCAGCCAGACACCGACAGGGAACACTGAAGCTTTCTTT. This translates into CASSQTPTGNTEAFF.

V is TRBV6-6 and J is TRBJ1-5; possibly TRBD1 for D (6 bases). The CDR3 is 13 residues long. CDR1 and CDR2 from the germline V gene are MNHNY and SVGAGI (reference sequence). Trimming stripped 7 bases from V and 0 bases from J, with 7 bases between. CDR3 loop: CASNRDSNQPQHF. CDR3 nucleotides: TGTGCCAGCAACAGGGATAGCAATCAGCCCCAGCATTTT.

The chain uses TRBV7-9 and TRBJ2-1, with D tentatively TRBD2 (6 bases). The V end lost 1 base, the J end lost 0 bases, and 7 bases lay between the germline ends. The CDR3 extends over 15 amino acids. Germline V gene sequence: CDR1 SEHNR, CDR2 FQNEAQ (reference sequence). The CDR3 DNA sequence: TGTGCCAGCAGCTTAGGTAGCGGCTCCTACAATGAGCAGTTCTTC. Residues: CASSLGSGSYNEQFF.

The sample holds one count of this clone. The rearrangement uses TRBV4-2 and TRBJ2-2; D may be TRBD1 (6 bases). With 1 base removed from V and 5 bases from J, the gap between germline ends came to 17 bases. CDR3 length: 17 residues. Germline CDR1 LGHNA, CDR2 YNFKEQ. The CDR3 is CASSQVQGTTRTGELFF. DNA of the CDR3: TGTGCCAGCAGCCAAGTCCAGGGGACGACGAGGACCGGGGAGCTGTTTTTT.

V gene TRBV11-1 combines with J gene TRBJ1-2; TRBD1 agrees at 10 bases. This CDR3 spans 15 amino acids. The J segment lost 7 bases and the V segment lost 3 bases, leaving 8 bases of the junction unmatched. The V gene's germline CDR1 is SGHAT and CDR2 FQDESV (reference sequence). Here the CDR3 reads CASSLDRGILGGYTF. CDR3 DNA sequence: TGTGCCAGCAGCTTGGACAGGGGGATCCTCGGTGGCTACACCTTC.

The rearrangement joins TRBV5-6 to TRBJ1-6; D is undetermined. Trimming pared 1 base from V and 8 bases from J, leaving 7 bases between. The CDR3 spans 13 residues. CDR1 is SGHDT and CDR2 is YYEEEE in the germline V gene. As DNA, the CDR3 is TGTGCCAGCAGCTTGACGAGGGATTCACCCCTCCACTTT. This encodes CASSLTRDSPLHF.

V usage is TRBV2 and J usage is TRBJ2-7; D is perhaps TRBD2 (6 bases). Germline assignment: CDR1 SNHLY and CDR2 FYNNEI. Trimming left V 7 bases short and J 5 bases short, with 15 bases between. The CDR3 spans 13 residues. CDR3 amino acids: CASTQGEANEQYF. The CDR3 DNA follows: TGTGCCAGCACCCAAGGGGAGGCCAACGAGCAGTACTTC.

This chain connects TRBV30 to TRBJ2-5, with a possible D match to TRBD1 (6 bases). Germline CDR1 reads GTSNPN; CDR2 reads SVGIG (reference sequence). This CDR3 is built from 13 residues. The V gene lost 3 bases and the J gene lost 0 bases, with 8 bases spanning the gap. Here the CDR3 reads CAWRQGYQETQYF. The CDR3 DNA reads TGTGCCTGGAGACAGGGATACCAAGAGACCCAGTACTTC.

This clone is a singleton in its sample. CDR3 in DNA: TGTGCCAGCAGCCAAGAAGGCGGGAGGATTGGCGAGCAGTACTTC. It yields the protein CASSQEGGRIGEQYF. This chain connects TRBV14 to TRBJ2-7; TRBD2 agrees at 8 bases. The length of the CDR3 is 15 residues. CDR1 is SGHDN and CDR2 is FVKESK in the germline V gene. The V and J ends lost 0 bases and 6 bases, in that order; junction bases with no gene match: 7.

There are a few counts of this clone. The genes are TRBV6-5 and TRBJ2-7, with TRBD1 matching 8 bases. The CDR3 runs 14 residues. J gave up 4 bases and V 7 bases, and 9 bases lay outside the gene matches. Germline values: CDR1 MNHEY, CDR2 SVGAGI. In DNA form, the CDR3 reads TGTGCCAGCACCGAAGGACAGGGCTGGTACGAGCAGTACTTC. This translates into CASTEGQGWYEQYF.

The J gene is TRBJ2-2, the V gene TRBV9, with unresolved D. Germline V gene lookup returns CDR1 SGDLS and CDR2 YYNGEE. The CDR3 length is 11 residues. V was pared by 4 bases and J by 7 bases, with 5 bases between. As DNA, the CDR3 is TGTGCCAGCAGCTACGGCGGGGAGCTGTTTTTT. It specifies CASSYGGELFF.

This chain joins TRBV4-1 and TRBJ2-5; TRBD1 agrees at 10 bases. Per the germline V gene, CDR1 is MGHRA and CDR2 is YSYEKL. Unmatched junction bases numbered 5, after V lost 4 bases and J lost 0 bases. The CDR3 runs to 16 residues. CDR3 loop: CASSPDRGRNQETQYF. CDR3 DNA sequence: TGCGCCAGCAGCCCCGACAGGGGGCGAAACCAAGAGACCCAGTACTTC.

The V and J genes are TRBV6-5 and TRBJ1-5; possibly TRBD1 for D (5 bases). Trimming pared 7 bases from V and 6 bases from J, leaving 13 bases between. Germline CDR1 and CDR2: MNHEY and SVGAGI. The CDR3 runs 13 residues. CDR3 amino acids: CASKLVQGQPQHF. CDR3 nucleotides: TGTGCCAGCAAGTTAGTTCAGGGTCAGCCCCAGCATTTT.

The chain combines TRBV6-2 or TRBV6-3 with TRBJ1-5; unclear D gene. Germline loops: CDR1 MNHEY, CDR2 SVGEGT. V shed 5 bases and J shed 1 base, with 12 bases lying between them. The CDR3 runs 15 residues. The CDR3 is CASSLDQQSNQPQHF. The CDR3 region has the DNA TGTGCCAGCAGTCTAGATCAGCAGAGCAATCAGCCCCAGCATTTT.

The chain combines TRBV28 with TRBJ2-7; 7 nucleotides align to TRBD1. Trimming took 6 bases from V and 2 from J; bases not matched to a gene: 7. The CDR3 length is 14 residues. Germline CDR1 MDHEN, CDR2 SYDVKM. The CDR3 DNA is TGTGCCAGCAGACTGACAGGGAGTCCCTACGAGCAGTACTTC. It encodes CASRLTGSPYEQYF.

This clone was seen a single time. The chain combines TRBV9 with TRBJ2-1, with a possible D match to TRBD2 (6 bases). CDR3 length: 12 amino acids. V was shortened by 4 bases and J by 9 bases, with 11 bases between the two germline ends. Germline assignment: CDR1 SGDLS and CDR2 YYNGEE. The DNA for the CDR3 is TGTGCCAGCAGCCCCTTGGGGGGTGAGCAGTTCTTC. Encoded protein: CASSPLGGEQFF.

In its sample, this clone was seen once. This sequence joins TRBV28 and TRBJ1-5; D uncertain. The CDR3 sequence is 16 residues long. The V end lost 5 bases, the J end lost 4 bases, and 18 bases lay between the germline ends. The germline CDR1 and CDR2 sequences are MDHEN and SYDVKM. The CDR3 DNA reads TGTGCCAGCAGTCCCACCAAACTAAAAAGGAATCAGCCCCAGCATTTT. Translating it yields CASSPTKLKRNQPQHF.

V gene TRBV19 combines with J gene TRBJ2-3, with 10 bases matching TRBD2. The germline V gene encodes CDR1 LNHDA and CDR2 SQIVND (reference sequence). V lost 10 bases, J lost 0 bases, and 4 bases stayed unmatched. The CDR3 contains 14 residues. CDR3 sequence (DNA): TGTGCCACCAGGACTAGCGGCAGCACAGATACGCAGTATTTT. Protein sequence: CATRTSGSTDTQYF.

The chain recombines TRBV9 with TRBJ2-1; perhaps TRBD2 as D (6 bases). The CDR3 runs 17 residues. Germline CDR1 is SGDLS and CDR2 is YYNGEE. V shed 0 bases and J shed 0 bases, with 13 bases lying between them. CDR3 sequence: CASSVEAGTLSYNEQFF. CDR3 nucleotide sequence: TGTGCCAGCAGCGTAGAGGCGGGGACCCTCTCCTACAATGAGCAGTTCTTC.

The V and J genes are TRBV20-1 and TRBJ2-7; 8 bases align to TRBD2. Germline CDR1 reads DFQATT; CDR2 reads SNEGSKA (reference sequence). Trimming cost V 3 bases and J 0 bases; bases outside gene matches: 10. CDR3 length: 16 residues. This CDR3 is CSASQLAGISSYEQYF. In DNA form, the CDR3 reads TGCAGTGCTAGTCAATTAGCGGGAATCAGCTCCTACGAGCAGTACTTC.

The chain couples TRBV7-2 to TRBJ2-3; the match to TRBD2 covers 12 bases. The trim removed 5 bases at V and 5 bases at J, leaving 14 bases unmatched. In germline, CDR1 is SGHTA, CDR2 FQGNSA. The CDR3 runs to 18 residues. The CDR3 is CASSPRASGGALVDTQYF. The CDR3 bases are TGTGCCAGCAGCCCCCGCGCTAGCGGGGGGGCTCTTGTAGATACGCAGTATTTT.

The CDR3 DNA follows: TGCAGCGTTGATGGGGGGGCTCTTTACAATGAGCAGTTCTTC. Translation: CSVDGGALYNEQFF. The V call is TRBV29-1, the J call TRBJ2-1; tentatively, D is TRBD2 (7 bases). The length of the CDR3 is 14 residues. V was trimmed by 3 bases and J by 4 bases, leaving 13 bases between them. CDR1 is SQVTM, CDR2 ANQGSEA, per germline.